This T cell receptor (beta chain) was recorded in a study of shared clonotypes between healthy human individuals. Genomic DNA per cell subset filled all wells of several immunoSEQ plates. Using about 220 ng DNA, approximately 30,000 T cell genomes, the sorted-subset replicate PCRs were run. This table comes from immunoSEQ multiplex PCR, and its TCRdb copy is limited to in-frame clones, with some not included. The sample holds roughly 1.5 million clones, 95% to 99% seen once. CDR1 and CDR2 from the germline V gene are MNHEY and SMNVEV (reference sequence). Germline trimming cut 1 base from V and 4 bases from J; bases unmatched to any gene: 2. The CDR3 loop spans 14 amino acids.

This receptor was taken from a man younger than 40 in good health. Sequencing was done on a sample of naive CD4+ T cells sorted from blood. As to subset: CD45RA+ positively selected. The chain carries TRBV27 and TRBJ2-3, with TRBD1 matching over 7 bases. The DNA of the CDR3 is TGTGCCAGCAGTTTATTGCAGGGGGCAGATACGCAGTATTTT. It codes for CASSLLQGADTQYF.